The T cell receptor (beta chain) under discussion was sequenced for a study of Ad26.COV2.S vaccination and SARS-CoV-2 variants. Generated by immunoSEQ multiplex PCR, the TCRdb table keeps only in-frame clones and is missing some. The sample lists hundreds of thousands of clones, more than 70% occurring once. The CDR3 covers 20 residues. Germline CDR1 reads SGDLS; CDR2 reads YYNGEE. V lost 0 bases and J lost 0; bases outside the gene matches: 15. Noted treatment: around 19 received Ad26.COV2.S at low or high dose, single or two shots; about 5 received placebo; per-sample allocation not given. The samples were gathered on day 63 after the first injection of vaccine or placebo. The donor was a Boston adult aged 18-55 years.

This TCR came from a person aged 18-65 years who received the Ad26.COV2.S COVID-19 vaccine or a placebo. The rearrangement uses TRBV9 and TRBJ2-3, with 8 bases matching TRBD2. Sequencing used peripheral blood, obtained in a trial of Ad26.COV2.S vaccine versus placebo. CDR3 in amino acids: CASSVATGAGEQRSTDTQYF. The CDR3 DNA sequence: TGTGCCAGCAGCGTAGCTACGGGAGCGGGGGAACAACGGAGCACAGATACGCAGTATTTT.